This note documents a single TCR beta chain sequence. Its antigen is undetermined. A much more abundant neighbour one base away suggests this may be a read error. The data were taken from a study of Ad26.COV2.S vaccination and SARS-CoV-2 variants. Study findings and constraints: Ad26.COV2.S recipients had broader spike-specific TCRs (P = 0.0014).

The data were produced by immunoSEQ multiplex PCR, yet TCRdb's version contains in-frame clones alone and is incomplete. Here the sample spans about 370,000 clones, 70% to 90% being singletons. V dropped 1 base and J dropped 5 bases, with 1 base sitting between them. This CDR3 region has 11 residues. Germline values: CDR1 SGHRS, CDR2 YFSETQ. The sample's treatment: roughly 20 received Ad26.COV2.S at low or high dose, single or two shots; 5 received placebo; per-sample allocation not given. Samples came from day 63 after the first vaccine or placebo injection. The receptor was isolated from a person aged 18-60 years who received the Ad26.COV2.S COVID-19 vaccine or a placebo. The material was peripheral blood, obtained in a trial of Ad26.COV2.S vaccine versus placebo. The V and J genes are TRBV5-1 and TRBJ2-1; D is undetermined. CDR3 loop: CASSLNNEQFF. CDR3 sequence (DNA): TGCGCCAGCAGCTTGAACAATGAGCAGTTCTTC.